Shown below are 25 T cell receptor beta chains from a single sample sequenced in a study of cytomegalovirus exposure and HLA in healthy donors. It was with 60 Vbeta and 13 Jbeta primers that the PCR ran. Data came from immunoSEQ multiplex PCR; TCRdb stores just in-frame clones and leaves some out. The sample shows tens of thousands of clones, around 84% of them seen only once. The sample comprised PBMCs. The receptors come from a man younger than 30 in good health and CMV-seronegative.

This clone was recorded only once. The chain couples TRBV27 to TRBJ2-3, with D possibly matching TRBD1 (5 bases). CDR1 and CDR2 from the germline V gene are MNHEY and SMNVEV (reference sequence). This CDR3 has 15 amino acids. Trimming left V 3 bases short and J 4 bases short, with 14 bases between. CDR3 in amino acids: CASSFGAGVSDTQYF. The CDR3 DNA is TGTGCCAGCAGTTTTGGGGCAGGAGTCTCAGATACGCAGTATTTT.

The chain carries TRBV4-2 and TRBJ2-2; D is ambiguous. The germline V gene has CDR1 LGHNA and CDR2 YNFKEQ. V lost 4 bases and J lost 6, with 9 bases in between. The length of the CDR3 is 13 residues. CDR3 protein: CASSPSTPGELFF. CDR3 in DNA: TGTGCCAGCAGCCCCTCAACTCCCGGGGAGCTGTTTTTT.

The chain links TRBV5-1 to TRBJ2-1, with a tentative D call TRBD2 (6 bases). CDR3 length equals 15 residues. The germline V gene encodes CDR1 SGHRS and CDR2 YFSETQ. Deletions cut 1 base from V and 1 base from J, with 9 bases between. The CDR3 coding sequence is TGCGCCAGCAGCTTGTACGGGGGTTCCTACAATGAGCAGTTCTTC. Translating gives CASSLYGGSYNEQFF.

The chain employs TRBV19 and TRBJ1-3, with 10 bases that match TRBD1. Trimming removed 6 bases from V and 2 bases from J; junction bases left unmatched: 7. Germline CDR1 reads LNHDA; CDR2 reads SQIVND (reference sequence). This CDR3 spans 16 amino acids. CDR3: CASRRLTGGTGNTIYF. For the CDR3, the DNA is TGTGCCAGTAGGCGATTGACAGGGGGCACTGGAAACACCATATATTTT.

The chain couples TRBV5-6 to TRBJ1-5; 7 nucleotides match TRBD1. CDR1 SGHDT and CDR2 YYEEEE come from the germline V gene. The CDR3 runs 18 residues. The trim removed 3 bases at V and 0 bases at J, leaving 12 bases unmatched. CDR3 nucleotide sequence: TGTGCCAGCAGCTCGAAGGGGGCCGGGGGAAATAGCAATCAGCCCCAGCATTTT. The encoded protein is CASSSKGAGGNSNQPQHF.

The chain couples TRBV5-1 to TRBJ2-2; maybe TRBD2 (7 bases). The V gene lost 8 bases and the J gene lost 0 bases, with 14 bases spanning the gap. The V gene's germline CDR1 is SGHRS and CDR2 YFSETQ. The CDR3 length is 15 residues. The CDR3 spells CASGEGTTNTGELFF. As DNA, the CDR3 is TGCGCCAGTGGGGAGGGGACAACGAACACCGGGGAGCTGTTTTTT.

This clone occurred once. V gene TRBV18 combines with J gene TRBJ1-5; D uncertain. Per the germline V gene, CDR1 is KGHSH and CDR2 is LQKENI. Trimming left V 3 bases short and J 5 bases short, with 11 bases between. The CDR3 length is 14 residues. In nucleotides, the CDR3 is TGTGCCAGCTCACCCGGACGGGGTTATCAGCCCCAGCATTTT. It specifies CASSPGRGYQPQHF. The full variable domain, in which reference TRBV18 and TRBJ1-5 provide the parts outside the CDR3, is NAGVMQNPRHLVRRRGQEARLRCSPMKGHSHVYWYRQLPEEGLKFMVYLQKENIIDESGMPKERFSAEFPKEGPSILRIQQVVRGDSAAYFCASSPGRGYQPQHFGDGTRLSIL.

The chain employs TRBV28 and TRBJ2-7; 10 bases align to TRBD2. Trimming removed 4 bases from V and 0 bases from J; junction bases left unmatched: 3. Per the germline V gene, CDR1 is MDHEN and CDR2 is SYDVKM. CDR3 size: 15 residues. CDR3 nucleotides: TGTGCCAGCAGTTCCGCTAGCGGGGGCTCCTACGAGCAGTACTTC. Translated, it gives CASSSASGGSYEQYF.

This sequence joins TRBV5-4 and TRBJ1-4; 9 bases match TRBD1. The CDR3 runs to 15 residues. Germline V lookup: CDR1 SGHNT, CDR2 YYREEE (reference sequence). V shed 3 bases and J 6 bases; nucleotides not matched to a gene: 6. CDR3 amino acids: CASSSRDREHEKLFF. Here the CDR3 DNA reads TGTGCCAGCAGCTCACGGGACAGGGAACATGAAAAACTGTTTTTT.

This clone was recorded once. This chain connects TRBV5-1 to TRBJ2-5; D gene unclear. Trimming removed 0 bases from V and 5 bases from J, with 17 bases in between. There are 16 residues in the CDR3. CDR1 SGHRS and CDR2 YFSETQ come from the germline V gene. CDR3 sequence reads: CASSLGGWKAQETQYF. CDR3 nucleotides: TGCGCCAGCAGCTTGGGAGGTTGGAAGGCCCAGGAGACCCAGTACTTC. The whole variable domain, remainder taken from reference TRBV5-1 and TRBJ2-5, is KAGVTQTPRYLIKTRGQQVTLSCSPISGHRSVSWYQQTPGQGLQFLFEYFSETQRNKGNFPGRFSGRQFSNSRSEMNVSTLELGDSALYLCASSLGGWKAQETQYFGPGTRLLVL.

This rearrangement joins TRBV7-2 to TRBJ1-1; D not certain. The length of the CDR3 is 14 residues. Germline lookup yields CDR1 SGHTA and CDR2 FQGNSA. Trimming cost V 1 base and J 4 bases, with 10 bases left between them. CDR3 amino acids: CASSLEAGPTEAFF. The DNA of the CDR3 is TGTGCCAGCAGCTTAGAGGCAGGTCCCACTGAAGCTTTCTTT.

The chain carries TRBV5-1 and TRBJ2-1; 11 nucleotides align to TRBD2. V gave up 4 bases and J gave up 10 bases; unmatched junction bases: 10. The V gene's germline CDR1 is SGHRS and CDR2 YFSETQ. The CDR3 is 15 residues long. CDR3 sequence (DNA): TGCGCCAGCAGCAGGACTAGCGGGCCGAGTCTGGAGCAGTTCTTC. The encoded protein is CASSRTSGPSLEQFF.

The V gene is TRBV14, the J gene TRBJ2-1; D is uncertain. V was pared by 1 base and J by 8 bases, with 18 bases between. The CDR3 sequence is 16 residues long. Germline V gene sequence: CDR1 SGHDN, CDR2 FVKESK. In DNA form, the CDR3 reads TGTGCCAGCAGCCAAGGGGTTAGCTATACAATGGATGAGCAGTTCTTC. It encodes CASSQGVSYTMDEQFF.

A remark on this clone: This sample also contains other DNA sequences that code for the same CDR3. The CDR3 reads CASSDRGNQPQHF. The CDR3, as DNA: TGTGCCAGCAGCGACAGGGGGAATCAGCCCCAGCATTTT. The J gene is TRBJ1-5, the V gene TRBV6-1, with 9 bases matching TRBD1. With 6 bases clipped from V and 4 bases from J, the junction kept 1 base outside the gene matches. The CDR3 covers 13 residues. The germline V gene has CDR1 MNHNS and CDR2 SASEGT.

The gene calls are TRBV5-1 and TRBJ2-7, with a possible D match to TRBD2 (9 bases). Germline V gene lookup returns CDR1 SGHRS and CDR2 YFSETQ. The germline V and J ends were trimmed by 0 bases and 0 bases, with 19 bases remaining between them. This CDR3 contains 18 residues. The CDR3 protein is CASSLGTGFSGSSYEQYF. The CDR3 bases are TGCGCCAGCAGCTTGGGGACAGGGTTTAGCGGGAGCTCCTACGAGCAGTACTTC.

The V gene is TRBV10-3, the J gene TRBJ2-3; 11 bases map to TRBD2. The CDR3 has 20 residues. Germline-derived CDR1 and CDR2 are ENHRY and SYGVKD. With V trimmed by 5 bases and J by 4 bases, 20 bases remained unmatched. CDR3 protein: CAISKGGSGRATRVSDTQYF. The CDR3 bases are TGTGCCATCAGTAAGGGTGGTAGCGGGAGGGCCACACGGGTCTCAGATACGCAGTATTTT.

V gene TRBV11-2 combines with J gene TRBJ2-3; 7 bases fit TRBD2. Germline lookup yields CDR1 SGHAT and CDR2 FQNNGV. The V gene end was trimmed by 5 bases and the J gene end by 6 bases; junction bases not matched to a gene: 5. The CDR3 sequence is 13 residues long. The CDR3 sequence is CASSAGLVDTQYF. The CDR3 DNA sequence: TGTGCCAGCAGCGCAGGACTAGTGGATACGCAGTATTTT.

V is TRBV20-1 and J is TRBJ1-1; no firm D call. Trimming pared 3 bases from V and 6 bases from J, leaving 5 bases between. This CDR3 comprises 10 residues. Germline V CDR1 and CDR2: DFQATT, SNEGSKA (reference sequence). Written as DNA, the CDR3 is TGCAGTGCTAGCCGGGCTGAAGCTTTCTTT. This sequence encodes CSASRAEAFF.

This clone turned up a few times. The chain employs TRBV19 and TRBJ2-7; D remains unclear. The CDR3 runs 13 residues. Germline V gene sequence: CDR1 LNHDA, CDR2 SQIVND (reference sequence). The V and J ends lost 0 bases and 3 bases respectively, with 6 bases between them. The CDR3 DNA reads as TGTGCCAGTAGTATAGATCCAGTCTACGAGCAGTACTTC. Its protein is CASSIDPVYEQYF.

V gene TRBV5-4 combines with J gene TRBJ1-5; D is perhaps TRBD1 (6 bases). V was clipped by 3 bases and J by 4 bases, with 14 bases between them. Germline CDR1 reads SGHNT; CDR2 reads YYREEE (reference sequence). CDR3 length: 15 residues. The CDR3 here is CASSWGGAFNQPQHF. In DNA, the CDR3 is TGTGCCAGCAGCTGGGGGGGGGCCTTTAATCAGCCCCAGCATTTT.

The chain carries TRBV18 and TRBJ1-6; no definite D call. With 3 bases removed from V and 9 bases from J, the gap between germline ends came to 15 bases. CDR1 KGHSH and CDR2 LQKENI come from the germline V gene. The length of the CDR3 is 15 residues. The CDR3, as DNA: TGTGCCAGCTCACCCCGGGAGGCCGTCGGTTCACCCCTCCACTTT. Its protein is CASSPREAVGSPLHF. Full variable domain (outside the CDR3, taken from reference TRBV18 and TRBJ1-6): NAGVMQNPRHLVRRRGQEARLRCSPMKGHSHVYWYRQLPEEGLKFMVYLQKENIIDESGMPKERFSAEFPKEGPSILRIQQVVRGDSAAYFCASSPREAVGSPLHFGNGTRLTVT.

This chain connects TRBV9 to TRBJ1-4; D unresolved. Germline V CDR1 and CDR2: SGDLS, YYNGEE. CDR3 length: 13 residues. The V gene lost 4 bases and the J gene lost 0 bases, with 4 bases spanning the gap. The CDR3 DNA is TGTGCCAGCAGCACTGCAACTAATGAAAAACTGTTTTTT. Translation gives CASSTATNEKLFF.

About this clone: This specimen includes other DNA sequences encoding the same CDR3. V and J are TRBV5-1 and TRBJ1-1, with 8 nucleotides matching TRBD1. Germline lookup yields CDR1 SGHRS and CDR2 YFSETQ. With 4 bases clipped from V and 5 bases from J, the junction kept 4 bases outside the gene matches. There are 13 residues in the CDR3. This CDR3 reads CASSGTGGTEAFF. CDR3 coding DNA: TGCGCCAGCAGCGGAACAGGGGGGACTGAAGCTTTCTTT.

The J gene is TRBJ2-5, the V gene TRBV7-9, with 8 nucleotides matching TRBD2. This CDR3 region has 16 residues. Unmatched junction bases numbered 12, after V lost 5 bases and J lost 4 bases. Germline-derived CDR1 and CDR2 are SEHNR and FQNEAQ (reference sequence). CDR3 in amino acids: CASSASGTRASETQYF. In DNA, the CDR3 is TGTGCCAGCAGCGCGTCCGGGACTAGAGCTTCAGAGACCCAGTACTTC. Variable domain in full (rest from reference TRBV7-9 and TRBJ2-5): DTGVSQNPRHKITKRGQNVTFRCDPISEHNRLYWYRQTLGQGPEFLTYFQNEAQLEKSRLLSDRFSAERPKGSFSTLEIQRTEQGDSAMYLCASSASGTRASETQYFGPGTRLLVL.

The genes are TRBV5-4 and TRBJ2-7; D is possibly TRBD2 (6 bases). Trimming pared 1 base from V and 0 bases from J, leaving 17 bases between. The CDR3 sequence is 17 residues long. CDR1 is SGHNT and CDR2 is YYREEE in the germline V gene (reference sequence). In DNA, the CDR3 is TGTGCCAGCAGCTTGCGGACTCTAGCGCTCACCTCCTACGAGCAGTACTTC. This sequence encodes CASSLRTLALTSYEQYF.